A few counts support the clone carrying this TCR beta chain. Antigen: not known. This entry is derived from a study of Graves' ophthalmopathy and Graves' hyperthyroidism. Study-level results: Most thyroid-expanded clonotypes exceeding 0.001 frequency were also found in blood. Between ophthalmopathy and stable hyperthyroidism, a 13-signature model drew a separation with nearly 90% sensitivity and 70% to 84% specificity.

Transcripts of RNA were the source for amplifying TCR beta CDR3 regions. The first-round RT-PCR employed HTBI primers together with the Qiagen OneStep RT-PCR kit. A multiplex PCR was then performed as the second round. TCRdb re-analysed the multiplex PCR reads in MiXCR, keeping a single row per CDR3 protein. The top ten hold 8% to 10% of the sample, which has about 480,000 distinct CDR3 sequences, approximately 14% seen once. V lost 5 bases to trimming and J lost 4 bases; unmatched junction nucleotides: 9. Looked up from germline, CDR1 is SGHVS and CDR2 is FNYEAQ. The CDR3 is 16 amino acids. CAS ≥3, NOSPECS ≥4, moderate-to-severe activity and duration under 3 months marked donors with ophthalmopathy. The diagnosis combined clinical symptoms, thyroxine, TRAb, thyroid ultrasound and orbital computed tomography scans.

Sequencing was carried out using blood. The chain couples TRBV7-6 to TRBJ2-2, with TRBD2 identical over 8 bases. The sequence came from a woman aged 25 to 45 with Graves' ophthalmopathy. CDR3 nucleotides: TGTGCCAGCAGCCCCACCGGGGGGGCTCGCACCGGGGAGCTGTTTTTT. Its protein is CASSPTGGARTGELFF.